This TCR beta chain was sequenced during a study of cytomegalovirus exposure and HLA in healthy donors. Comment on this clone: The antigen is undetermined.

Study results and caveats: Testing in vitro showed a few CMV-associated chains specific for CMV antigens.

The CDR3 is 13 amino acids. Germline assignment: CDR1 SGHKS and CDR2 YYEKEE (reference sequence). V lost 2 bases to trimming and J lost 6 bases; unmatched junction nucleotides: 2. Donors sampled were nominally healthy, though unrecorded immune exposures were likely. PCR used 60 Vbeta primers and 13 Jbeta primers. Only in-frame clones appear in the TCRdb table, and some are missing; sequencing was by immunoSEQ multiplex PCR. This table has a few hundred thousand clones, more than 60% appearing once. The V call is TRBV5-5, the J call TRBJ2-1, with 7 bases lining up with TRBD2. Source material: PBMCs. This TCR was sampled from a man in his forties in good health and CMV-seronegative. The CDR3: CASSLREGNEQFF. CDR3 coding DNA: TGTGCCAGCAGCTTAAGGGAGGGCAATGAGCAGTTCTTC.